The source of this T cell receptor beta chain is a study of molecular identifiers for immune sequencing clone quantification. Study observations and caveats: Clones that exceeded 20 RNA copies held over 97% of effector molecules, yet under 1% in naive cells. Highly expanded clones may be undercounted when identical TCR molecules share barcodes.

Germline CDR1 is LNHDA and CDR2 is SQIVND (reference sequence). The length of the CDR3 is 12 residues. Turning to this clonotype: Its antigen is currently unknown. Germline and junction disagree at one end, which may indicate a read error.

Both previously described methods and listed TCR primers were employed to make bulk TCR libraries. TCRdb reprocessed the PCR reads via MiXCR and lists one record per CDR3 protein. Of tens of thousands of distinct CDR3 sequences listed, 20% to 30% are singletons. This rearrangement joins TRBV19 to TRBJ1-1, with D uncertain. Sample: naive CD8+ T cells from blood, with Jurkat cell RNA spiked in. Described subset: FACS-sorted CD8+CD4-CCR7+CD45RA+ naive T cells. This receptor was identified in a human donor in good health. Some libraries in this study had Jurkat cell RNA spiked in. The CDR3 is CASSGLRHEALF. DNA of the CDR3: TGTGCCAGTAGTGGACTGCGGCATGAAGCTCTCTTT.